What follows are 11 T cell receptor beta chains derived from one specimen sequenced in a study of spatial heterogeneity in lung cancer. Documented time point: sample taken at primary tumor resection. Sequencing covered unsorted whole RNA taken from tumor, nontumor lung or frozen PBMC. TCRdb ran MiXCR on the 5' RACE reads and lists one entry per CDR3 protein. The profile shows fewer than 9,000 distinct CDR3 sequences, over 7.5% of them singletons. Specimen: PBMCs, collected at surgery. The receptors were sampled from a female donor with early-stage non-small cell lung cancer.

The V call is TRBV5-1, the J call TRBJ1-2; D perhaps matches TRBD1 (5 bases). The V end lost 4 bases, the J end lost 8 bases, and 15 bases lay between the germline ends. The CDR3 loop spans 13 amino acids. Per the germline V gene, CDR1 is SGHRS and CDR2 is YFSETQ. The CDR3 is CASSPREVEGYTF. The CDR3 DNA reads as TGCGCCAGCAGCCCCAGGGAGGTAGAAGGCTACACCTTC.

The DNA of the CDR3 is TGCGCCAGCAGCTTGCTGGAGACAGGCACCGGGGAGCTGTTTTTT. It yields the protein CASSLLETGTGELFF. The chain has TRBV5-1 and TRBJ2-2; possible D gene TRBD1, 6 bases. CDR3 length: 15 residues. Germline V gene lookup returns CDR1 SGHRS and CDR2 YFSETQ. The ends were cut back, 1 base at V and 4 bases at J, with 11 bases in the middle.

With regard to this clonotype: This sequence may be a read error, since a much larger clone differs from it by one base. The chain couples TRBV5-1 to TRBJ2-3; D is ambiguous. Germline loops: CDR1 SGHRS, CDR2 YFSETQ. The CDR3 is made up of 12 amino acids. Written as DNA, the CDR3 is TGCGCCTGCAGCCCTAGCACAGATACGCAGTATTTT. Protein: CACSPSTDTQYF.

This clonotype counts as medium-sized. The rearrangement uses TRBV29-1 and TRBJ1-1, with D possibly being TRBD1 (5 bases). V was pared by 6 bases and J by 0 bases, with 11 bases between. This CDR3 spans 13 amino acids. The V gene's germline CDR1 is SQVTM and CDR2 ANQGSEA. CDR3 sequence: CSVQGNMNTEAFF. In DNA form, the CDR3 reads TGCAGCGTCCAGGGAAATATGAACACTGAAGCTTTCTTT.

This clonotype was picked up many times. This chain uses TRBV20-1 with TRBJ2-7; TRBD2 matches at 8 bases. Germline values: CDR1 DFQATT, CDR2 SNEGSKA (reference sequence). V lost 6 bases to trimming and J lost 5 bases; unmatched junction nucleotides: 15. The CDR3 is made up of 15 amino acids. CDR3 in amino acids: CSAIEVAGSVDEQYF. For the CDR3, the DNA is TGCAGTGCCATTGAGGTAGCGGGGAGCGTTGACGAGCAGTACTTC.

In its sample, this clonotype is medium-sized. The J gene is TRBJ2-5, the V gene TRBV14; 10 bases match TRBD2. Germline CDR1 reads SGHDN; CDR2 reads FVKESK. This CDR3 contains 18 residues. Unmatched junction bases numbered 12, after V lost 3 bases and J lost 2 bases. CDR3 bases: TGTGCCAGCAGCCACGAAGGTGGGACTAGCGATATACAAGAGACCCAGTACTTC. Translation gives CASSHEGGTSDIQETQYF.

This clonotype was recorded many times. The genes are TRBV7-8 and TRBJ2-7; 10 nucleotides match TRBD2. The junction had 9 bases not matched to a gene; V was cut back by 4 bases and J by 0 bases. CDR1 and CDR2 from the germline V gene are SGHVS and FQNEAQ. The CDR3 is 17 residues long. CDR3 sequence: CASSSKTGLADSYEQYF. CDR3 in DNA: TGTGCCAGCAGCTCTAAAACAGGACTAGCGGACTCCTACGAGCAGTACTTC.

This clonotype was observed a few times. The genes are TRBV10-3 and TRBJ1-2; weak D call: TRBD1 (6 bases). CDR3 length: 14 residues. V was cut by 2 bases and J by 4 bases, with 11 bases left in between. Per the germline V gene, CDR1 is ENHRY and CDR2 is SYGVKD. The CDR3 DNA follows: TGTGCCATCAGTGAGAAAGGACAGTTCTATGGCTACACCTTC. It encodes CAISEKGQFYGYTF.

This clonotype was seen repeatedly, ten times or more. As DNA, the CDR3 is TGTGCCAGCAGCTTAACAGGGTCCTACGAGCAGTACTTC. Its translation: CASSLTGSYEQYF. The rearrangement links TRBV5-6 to TRBJ2-7; D might be TRBD1 (6 bases). The CDR3 runs to 13 residues. Trimming took off 2 bases at V and 1 base at J, with 7 bases between the two ends. CDR1 and CDR2 (germline): SGHDT, YYEEEE.

The rearrangement links TRBV29-1 to TRBJ2-5, with D possibly called TRBD1 or TRBD2 (5 bases each). Trimming removed 3 bases from V and 3 bases from J, with 11 bases in between. The germline V gene has CDR1 SQVTM and CDR2 ANQGSEA. This CDR3 contains 13 residues. CDR3 DNA sequence: TGCAGCGTTGATCGGGACGGAAAAGAGACCCAGTACTTC. This translates into CSVDRDGKETQYF. Based on the CDR3 plus reference TRBV29-1 and TRBJ2-5, the full variable domain is SAVISQKPSRDICQRGTSLTIQCQVDSQVTMMFWYRQQPGQSLTLIATANQGSEATYESGFVIDKFPISRPNLTFSTLTVSNMSPEDSSIYLCSVDRDGKETQYFGPGTRLLVL.

In DNA form, the CDR3 reads TGTGCCTGGAGTGTAACCGCCACAGATACGCAGTATTTT. Translated, it gives CAWSVTATDTQYF. This chain links TRBV30 with TRBJ2-3; D gene uncertain. CDR1 GTSNPN and CDR2 SVGIG come from the germline V gene (reference sequence). Trimming left V 0 bases short and J 2 bases short, with 6 bases between. The CDR3 is 13 residues long.